The subject of this entry is one T cell receptor beta chain. Trimming cost V 4 bases and J 3 bases, with 6 bases left between them. The germline gives CDR1 DFQATT, CDR2 SNEGSKA (reference sequence). The CDR3 totals 11 residues. TCR beta libraries were built with iRepertoire HTBI primers and Arm-PCR of CDR3 regions. TCRdb reprocessed the multiplex PCR reads with MiXCR, giving one entry per CDR3 protein. The profile shows 500,000 to 700,000 distinct CDR3 sequences, around 30% of them singletons. The data were obtained in a study of regulatory T cells in long-lasting Graves disease. The sample's time point: persistent/refractory GD, antithyroid drugs over 5 years with positive TRAb. Generation of the TCR library employed RNA extracted from PBMCs. The patient group derived from an endocrinology department in Xi'an, China.

Specimen: peripheral blood mononuclear cells (PBMCs), collected when the disease was refractory, from a patient treated with antithyroid drugs. The V and J genes are TRBV20-1 and TRBJ1-1; D gene uncertain. This clonotype was obtained from a female donor with Graves disease. The CDR3 DNA reads TGCAGTGCTAAAAAAGACACTGAAGCTTTCTTT. Translated, it gives CSAKKDTEAFF.